This T cell receptor beta chain was sequenced in a study of glioma-infiltrating T cells. Study background: Dexamethasone exposure before glioma surgery was limited to six or fewer days. Study observations and caveats: A blood CDR3 motif signature was depleted in highly divergent patients. Above-expected tissue-blood divergence occurred in all gliomas, most in low-grade ones.

There are many counts of this clonotype. Its matching antigen is unknown. Germline lookup yields CDR1 DFQATT and CDR2 SNEGSKA (reference sequence). V trimming: 0 bases; J trimming: 3 bases; junction bases outside the gene matches: 5. This CDR3 has 14 amino acids. Using RNA template, CDR3s of TCR alpha and beta were amplified with iRepertoire arm-PCR. Tissue mRNA or PBMC total RNA, roughly 90-400 ng, went into one-step reverse transcription and amplification. In TCRdb, the multiplex PCR reads were re-called with MiXCR into one record per CDR3 protein. The data contain 400,000 or so distinct CDR3 sequences, roughly two fifths of them singletons.

This chain joins TRBV20-1 and TRBJ2-7; 7 positions match TRBD2. This clonotype was sampled from a human donor with low-grade glioma or glioblastoma, undergoing nonglioma brain surgery, or in good health (not recorded which). The specimen sequenced was glioma tissue, nonneoplastic brain tissue, or PBMCs (not recorded which). The CDR3 nucleotides are TGCAGTGCTAGAGATAGACGGGGGGTCTACGAGCAGTACTTC. Its protein is CSARDRRGVYEQYF.